This T cell receptor beta chain derives from a study of blood T cell repertoires in COVID-19. In the study overall: Sample material is recorded as cDNA or gDNA derived from T cells, B-cell-depleted T cells, or PBMCs.

This clone was seen once. As handled by the study authors: The assay estimated nucleated cells by amplifying reference gene primers. Generated by immunoSEQ multiplex PCR, the TCRdb table keeps only in-frame clones and is missing some. The V and J calls and clone size were taken over from that table, and D and trimming were inferred from the DNA. The table lists 150,000 to 200,000 clones, just under 85% of them singletons. Germline lookup yields CDR1 LGHNA and CDR2 YSLEER. V lost 0 bases, J lost 2 bases, and 4 bases stayed unmatched. This CDR3 has 17 amino acids. The chain uses TRBV4-3 and TRBJ2-5, with 12 bases fitting TRBD2. The receptor was derived from a woman at least 80 years old with acute or convalescent COVID-19. Sequencing input: peripheral blood. CDR3 DNA: TGCGCCAGCAGCCAAGATCTGGGGACTAGCGGGCAAGAGACCCAGTACTTC. As protein: CASSQDLGTSGQETQYF.